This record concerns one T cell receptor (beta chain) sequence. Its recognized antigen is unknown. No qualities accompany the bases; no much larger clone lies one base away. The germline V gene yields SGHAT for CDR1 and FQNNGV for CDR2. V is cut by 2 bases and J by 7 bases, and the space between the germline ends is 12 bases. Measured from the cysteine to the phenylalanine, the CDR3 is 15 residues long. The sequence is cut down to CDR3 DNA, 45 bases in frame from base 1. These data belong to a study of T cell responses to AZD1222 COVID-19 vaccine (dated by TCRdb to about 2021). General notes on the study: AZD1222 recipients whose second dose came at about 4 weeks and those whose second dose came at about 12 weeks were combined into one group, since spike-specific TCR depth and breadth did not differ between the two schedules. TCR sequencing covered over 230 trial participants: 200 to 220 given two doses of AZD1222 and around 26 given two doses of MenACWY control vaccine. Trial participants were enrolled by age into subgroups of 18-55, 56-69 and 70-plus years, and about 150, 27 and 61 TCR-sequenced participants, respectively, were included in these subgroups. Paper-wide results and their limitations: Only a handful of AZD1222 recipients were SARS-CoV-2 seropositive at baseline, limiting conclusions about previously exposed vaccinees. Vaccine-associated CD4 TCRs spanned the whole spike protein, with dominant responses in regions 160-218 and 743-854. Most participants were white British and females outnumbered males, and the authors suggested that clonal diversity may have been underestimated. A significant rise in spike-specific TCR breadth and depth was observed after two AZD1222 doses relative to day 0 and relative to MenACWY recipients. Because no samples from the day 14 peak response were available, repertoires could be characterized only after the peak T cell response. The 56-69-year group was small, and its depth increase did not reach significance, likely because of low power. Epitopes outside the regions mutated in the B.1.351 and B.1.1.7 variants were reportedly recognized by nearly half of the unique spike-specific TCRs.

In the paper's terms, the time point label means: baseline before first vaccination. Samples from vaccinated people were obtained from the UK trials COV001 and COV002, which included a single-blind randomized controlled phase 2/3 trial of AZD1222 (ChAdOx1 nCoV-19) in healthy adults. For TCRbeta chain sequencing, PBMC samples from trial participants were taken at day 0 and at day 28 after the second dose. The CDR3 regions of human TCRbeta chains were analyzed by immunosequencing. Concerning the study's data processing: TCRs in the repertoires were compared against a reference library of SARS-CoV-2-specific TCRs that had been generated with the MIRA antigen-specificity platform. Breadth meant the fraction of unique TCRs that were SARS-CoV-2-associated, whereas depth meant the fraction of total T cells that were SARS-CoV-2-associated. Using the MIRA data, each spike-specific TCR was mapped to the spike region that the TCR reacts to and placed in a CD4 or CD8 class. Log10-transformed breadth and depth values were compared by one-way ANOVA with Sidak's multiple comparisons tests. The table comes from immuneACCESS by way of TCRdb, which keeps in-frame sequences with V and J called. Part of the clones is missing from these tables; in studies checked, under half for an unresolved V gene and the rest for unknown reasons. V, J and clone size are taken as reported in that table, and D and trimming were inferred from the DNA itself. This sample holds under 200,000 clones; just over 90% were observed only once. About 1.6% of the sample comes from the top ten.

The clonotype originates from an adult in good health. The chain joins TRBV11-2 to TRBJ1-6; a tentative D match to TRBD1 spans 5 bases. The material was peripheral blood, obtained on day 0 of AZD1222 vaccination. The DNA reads TGTGCCAGCAGCTTATATAGAGGGGCCAATTCACCCCTCCACTTT. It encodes CASSLYRGANSPLHF.